The subject of this entry is one T cell receptor beta chain. This sample is drawn from a study of cytotoxic CD8 clonotypes in ibrutinib-treated CLL. Trimming took off 6 bases at V and 3 bases at J, with 5 bases between the two ends. From germline, CDR1 is LGHNT and CDR2 FRNRAP. The CDR3 is made up of 12 amino acids. TCRdb keeps only in-frame clones here, not all; method: immunoSEQ multiplex PCR. Of roughly 250,000 clones detected, roughly 70% appear once; the ten largest clones hold less than 20%. The starting material was PBMCs, obtained after 24 months of ibrutinib treatment. The receptor's source is a human donor with chronic lymphocytic leukemia. J is TRBJ2-2 and V is TRBV12-5, with D unresolved. The DNA for the CDR3 is TGTGCTAGTGGCCTGGACACCGGGGAGCTGTTTTTT. Translated: CASGLDTGELFF.